The next 24 T cell receptor beta chains were all read from a single sample in a study of T cells in localized non-small cell lung cancer (TCRdb year 2020). Receptors were amplified or captured by the immunoSEQ multiplex PCR assay. The clones in this table, taken by TCRdb from immuneACCESS, are in-frame only. Not every clone is retained; where verified, under half of the shortfall comes from an unresolved V gene, and the cause of the rest is unknown. The sample has tens of thousands of clones on record, approximately 88% of them singletons. The top ten clones comprise roughly 14% of the sample. Sample: peripheral blood, taken before any cancer treatment. These receptors were collected from a male donor older than 55 with stage I lung adenocarcinoma.

This clone was counted between two and nine times. The chain carries TRBV30 and TRBJ1-1, with a weak D call TRBD1 (6 bases). Trimming removed 3 bases from V and 3 bases from J, with 11 bases in between. Germline V gene data show CDR1 as GTSNPN and CDR2 as SVGIG (reference sequence). This CDR3 has 13 residues. For the CDR3, the DNA is TGTGCCTGGAGGCCTCAGGGGTACACTGAAGCTTTCTTT. As protein: CAWRPQGYTEAFF.

This chain joins TRBV7-2 and TRBJ2-4; D perhaps matches TRBD2 (5 bases). The CDR3 consists of 13 residues. The V gene's germline CDR1 is SGHTA and CDR2 FQGNSA. V lost 2 bases and J 12 bases, leaving 14 bases between the germline ends. The CDR3 protein is CASSLQDLEAQYF. Written as DNA, the CDR3 is TGTGCCAGCAGCTTACAGGACCTGGAGGCTCAGTACTTC.

Only one count was recorded for this clone. An end of the junction does not agree with germline; a read error may underlie this. The chain couples TRBV27 to TRBJ2-7; a weak D match, TRBD2 (5 bases). CDR3 length: 20 residues. The germline V gene has CDR1 MNHEY and CDR2 SMNVEV (reference sequence). In DNA, the CDR3 is TGTACCAGCAGTTTGGAGGACCGCTTCGTCCCGGACCAACTGTCCTACGAGCAGTACTTC. Translated: CTSSLEDRFVPDQLSYEQYF.

The rearrangement uses TRBV30 and TRBJ1-2; D gene uncertain. The CDR3 consists of 12 residues. Germline V gene data show CDR1 as GTSNPN and CDR2 as SVGIG (reference sequence). Between the trimmed V and J ends, which lost 2 bases and 5 bases, there was a span of 9 bases. The CDR3 coding sequence is TGTGCCTGGAGTATATCTCGGTATGGCTACACCTTC. This translates into CAWSISRYGYTF.

The V and J genes are TRBV27 and TRBJ2-1, with TRBD2 matching over 7 bases. Germline-derived CDR1 and CDR2 are MNHEY and SMNVEV (reference sequence). V was pared by 6 bases and J by 2 bases, with 7 bases of the junction left unmatched. This CDR3 contains 15 residues. The CDR3 loop reads CASSFGTTPYNEQFF. The DNA for the CDR3 is TGTGCCAGCAGCTTCGGGACTACCCCCTACAATGAGCAGTTCTTC.

The J gene is TRBJ1-1, the V gene TRBV19; 9 nucleotides match TRBD1. The junction had 3 bases not matched to a gene; V was cut back by 4 bases and J by 6 bases. The germline CDR1 and CDR2 sequences are LNHDA and SQIVND (reference sequence). The CDR3 has 13 amino acids. The CDR3 sequence: CASSTWTGAEAFF. The CDR3, as DNA: TGTGCCAGTAGTACGTGGACAGGGGCTGAAGCTTTCTTT.

This chain uses TRBV18 with TRBJ2-2; D may correspond to TRBD1 or TRBD2 (5 bases each). Trimming stripped 6 bases from V and 3 bases from J, with 11 bases between. The CDR3 is made up of 14 amino acids. CDR1 is KGHSH, CDR2 LQKENI, per germline. CDR3 in DNA: TGTGCCAGCTCCCTGGGACGGGACACCGGGGAGCTGTTTTTT. It encodes CASSLGRDTGELFF. The full variable domain, in which reference TRBV18 and TRBJ2-2 provide the parts outside the CDR3, is NAGVMQNPRHLVRRRGQEARLRCSPMKGHSHVYWYRQLPEEGLKFMVYLQKENIIDESGMPKERFSAEFPKEGPSILRIQQVVRGDSAAYFCASSLGRDTGELFFGEGSRLTVL.

The V call is TRBV19, the J call TRBJ2-1; TRBD1 agrees at 9 bases. The germline V gene encodes CDR1 LNHDA and CDR2 SQIVND (reference sequence). After removal of 5 bases from V and 7 bases from J, the junction contained 6 bases not matched to a gene. This CDR3 is built from 14 residues. The CDR3 DNA reads TGTGCCAGTAGTTCGACAGGGGGAAGAAATGAGCAGTTCTTC. Protein sequence: CASSSTGGRNEQFF.

The J gene is TRBJ1-5, the V gene TRBV4-3, with 8 bases fitting TRBD1. The CDR3 has 15 residues. Germline trimming cut 3 bases from V and 2 bases from J; bases unmatched to any gene: 3. The germline CDR1 and CDR2 sequences are LGHNA and YSLEER. CDR3: CASSQTTGGNQPQHF. The CDR3 DNA follows: TGCGCCAGCAGCCAGACGACAGGGGGCAATCAGCCCCAGCATTTT.

V gene TRBV4-1 combines with J gene TRBJ2-1; the D gene is possibly TRBD1 (6 bases). This CDR3 spans 16 amino acids. The V and J ends lost 0 bases and 3 bases respectively, with 12 bases between them. Germline V lookup: CDR1 MGHRA, CDR2 YSYEKL. CDR3 DNA sequence: TGCGCCAGCAGCCAAGAAATGATGGACAGCTACAATGAGCAGTTCTTC. Translating it yields CASSQEMMDSYNEQFF.

This clone was detected only once. The gene calls are TRBV11-3 and TRBJ1-1; TRBD1 might be the D (5 bases). Germline CDR1 SGHNT, CDR2 YENEEA. V was cut by 8 bases and J by 5 bases, with 21 bases left in between. The CDR3 has 15 amino acids. CDR3 sequence: CASSKGLGGETEAFF. The CDR3 region has the DNA TGTGCCAGCTCAAAGGGCTTGGGGGGAGAGACTGAAGCTTTCTTT.

This clone has a handful of counts. The rearrangement uses TRBV5-1 and TRBJ2-3; 8 positions match TRBD1. Germline V gene data show CDR1 as SGHRS and CDR2 as YFSETQ. Trimming took 4 bases from V and 4 from J; bases not matched to a gene: 11. This CDR3 region has 16 residues. The CDR3 bases are TGCGCCAGCAGCGGGGGACAGGCCCGTGGCCCAGATACGCAGTATTTT. It is translated as CASSGGQARGPDTQYF. The variable domain in full, with the rest retrieved from reference TRBV5-1 and TRBJ2-3, is KAGVTQTPRYLIKTRGQQVTLSCSPISGHRSVSWYQQTPGQGLQFLFEYFSETQRNKGNFPGRFSGRQFSNSRSEMNVSTLELGDSALYLCASSGGQARGPDTQYFGPGTRLTVL.

This clone occurred once. A much larger clone sits a single nucleotide away, making a read error possible. Other DNA sequences in the sample encode the same CDR3. The CDR3 DNA reads TGTGCCAGCAGCTTGGACAGTCAGCCCCAGCATTTT. Translation gives CASSLDSQPQHF. The V and J genes are TRBV7-9 and TRBJ1-5; the D gene is possibly TRBD1 (6 bases). Germline V CDR1 and CDR2: SEHNR, FQNEAQ (reference sequence). This CDR3 contains 12 residues. V was trimmed by 3 bases and J by 6 bases, leaving 6 bases between them.

The J gene is TRBJ1-5, the V gene TRBV18; the D gene is possibly TRBD1 (6 bases). The CDR3 spans 15 residues. Germline V gene lookup returns CDR1 KGHSH and CDR2 LQKENI. Trimming left V 6 bases short and J 2 bases short, with 14 bases between. The CDR3 coding sequence is TGTGCCAGCTCCTCTCAGGGGAACGGCAATCAGCCCCAGCATTTT. Translating it yields CASSSQGNGNQPQHF.

V gene TRBV19 combines with J gene TRBJ1-2; D gene ambiguous. CDR1 and CDR2 (germline): LNHDA, SQIVND (reference sequence). The V end lost 6 bases, the J end lost 3 bases, and 8 bases lay between the germline ends. The CDR3 length is 12 residues. CDR3 loop: CASRSHDYGYTF. The CDR3 coding sequence is TGTGCCAGTAGGTCTCACGACTATGGCTACACCTTC.

This clone was seen a single time. V is TRBV5-1 and J is TRBJ1-1; weak D call: TRBD1 (5 bases). This CDR3 contains 18 residues. V was trimmed by 4 bases and J by 3 bases, leaving 25 bases between them. CDR1 is SGHRS, CDR2 YFSETQ, per germline. The CDR3 reads CASSPGWGSRVLDTEAFF. Here the CDR3 DNA reads TGCGCCAGCAGCCCAGGATGGGGGTCTCGGGTTTTGGACACTGAAGCTTTCTTT.

V usage is TRBV27 and J usage is TRBJ2-7; tentatively, D is TRBD1 or TRBD2 (5 bases each). CDR1 and CDR2 (germline): MNHEY, SMNVEV (reference sequence). The CDR3 length is 18 residues. V was trimmed by 6 bases and J by 0 bases, leaving 24 bases between them. The CDR3 DNA sequence: TGTGCCAGCAGCCCTCTATCTCGTACAGGACTGACCTCCTACGAGCAGTACTTC. Encoded protein: CASSPLSRTGLTSYEQYF.

The V and J genes are TRBV6-6 and TRBJ1-5; D unresolved. V lost 5 bases, J lost 4 bases, and 12 bases lay in between. Germline values: CDR1 MNHNY, CDR2 SVGAGI (reference sequence). The CDR3 is 14 amino acids. CDR3 region: CASSDGITNQPQHF. The CDR3, as DNA: TGTGCCAGCAGTGACGGAATTACAAATCAGCCCCAGCATTTT.

This clone has more than one count but fewer than ten. The V and J genes are TRBV4-3 and TRBJ2-3; 10 bases align to TRBD1. CDR1 is LGHNA, CDR2 YSLEER, per germline. The CDR3 runs to 16 residues. The junction had 2 bases not matched to a gene; V was cut back by 0 bases and J by 2 bases. The CDR3 DNA reads TGCGCCAGCAGCCAAGAGGACAGGGGGGACACAGATACGCAGTATTTT. Protein product: CASSQEDRGDTDTQYF.

The chain joins TRBV10-3 to TRBJ2-1; 10 bases line up with TRBD2. The CDR3 runs 15 residues. The V gene's germline CDR1 is ENHRY and CDR2 SYGVKD. V lost 4 bases to trimming and J lost 5 bases; unmatched junction nucleotides: 5. The CDR3 is CAISGGTSENNEQFF. CDR3 bases: TGTGCCATCAGTGGTGGGACTAGCGAAAACAATGAGCAGTTCTTC.

This rearrangement joins TRBV28 to TRBJ1-5, with 8 bases aligning to TRBD1. CDR1 is MDHEN, CDR2 SYDVKM, per germline. J gave up 7 bases and V 4 bases, and 6 bases lay outside the gene matches. The CDR3 totals 14 residues. The CDR3 region has the DNA TGTGCCAGCAGTTATGGGACAGGATCCCAGCCCCAGCATTTT. Translated, it gives CASSYGTGSQPQHF.

The chain has TRBV7-7 and TRBJ2-7, with 9 positions matching TRBD1. Trimming removed 5 bases from V and 6 bases from J; junction bases left unmatched: 11. The CDR3 consists of 15 residues. Per the germline V gene, CDR1 is SSHAT and CDR2 is FNYEAQ (reference sequence). Here the CDR3 DNA reads TGTGCCAGCAGCCCCGACCGGGACAGGGTTGGCGAGCAGTACTTC. Protein sequence: CASSPDRDRVGEQYF. Full variable domain (missing parts from reference TRBV7-7 and TRBJ2-7): GAGVSQSPRYKVTKRGQDVTLRCDPISSHATLYWYQQALGQGPEFLTYFNYEAQPDKSGLPSDRFSAERPEGSISTLTIQRTEQRDSAMYRCASSPDRDRVGEQYFGPGTRLTVT.

J is TRBJ1-6 and V is TRBV27; D might be TRBD1 (6 bases). The CDR3 has 16 amino acids. Trimming removed 6 bases from V and 5 bases from J, with 17 bases in between. CDR1 is MNHEY, CDR2 SMNVEV, per germline (reference sequence). The CDR3 region is CASSRLQGLNNSPLHF. CDR3 nucleotides: TGTGCCAGCAGCCGATTACAGGGCTTGAATAATTCACCCCTCCACTTT.

This clone was counted only a few times. J is TRBJ2-7 and V is TRBV7-9; no clear D. Trimming pared 4 bases from V and 3 bases from J, leaving 10 bases between. The CDR3 sequence is 13 residues long. Looked up from germline, CDR1 is SEHNR and CDR2 is FQNEAQ (reference sequence). For the CDR3, the DNA is TGTGCCAGCAGCTGGGCAGCCGACTACGAGCAGTACTTC. It codes for CASSWAADYEQYF.